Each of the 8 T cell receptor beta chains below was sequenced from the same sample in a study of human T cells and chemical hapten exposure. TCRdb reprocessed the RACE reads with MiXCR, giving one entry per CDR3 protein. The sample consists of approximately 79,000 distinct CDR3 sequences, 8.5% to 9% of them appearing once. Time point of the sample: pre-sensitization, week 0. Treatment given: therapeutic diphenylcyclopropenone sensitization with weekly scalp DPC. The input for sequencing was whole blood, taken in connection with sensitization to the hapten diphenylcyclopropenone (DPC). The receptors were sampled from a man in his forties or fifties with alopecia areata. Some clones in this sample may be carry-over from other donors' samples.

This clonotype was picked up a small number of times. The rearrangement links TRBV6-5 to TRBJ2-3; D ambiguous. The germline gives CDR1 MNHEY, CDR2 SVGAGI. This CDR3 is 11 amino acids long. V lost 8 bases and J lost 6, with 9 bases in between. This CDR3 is CASGWSDTQYF. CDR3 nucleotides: TGTGCCAGCGGATGGAGTGATACGCAGTATTTT.

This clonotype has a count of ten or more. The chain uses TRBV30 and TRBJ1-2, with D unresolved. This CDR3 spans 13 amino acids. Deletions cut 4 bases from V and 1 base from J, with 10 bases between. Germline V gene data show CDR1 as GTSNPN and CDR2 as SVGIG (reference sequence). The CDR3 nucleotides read TGTGCCTGGACTTTGGGTCATAACTATGGCTACACCTTC. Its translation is CAWTLGHNYGYTF.

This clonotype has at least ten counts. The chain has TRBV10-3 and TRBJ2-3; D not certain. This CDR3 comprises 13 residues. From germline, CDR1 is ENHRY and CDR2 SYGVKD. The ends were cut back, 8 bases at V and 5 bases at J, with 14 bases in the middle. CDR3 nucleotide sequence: TGTGCCATCGGGCTATCCGCAGGAGATACGCAGTATTTT. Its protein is CAIGLSAGDTQYF.

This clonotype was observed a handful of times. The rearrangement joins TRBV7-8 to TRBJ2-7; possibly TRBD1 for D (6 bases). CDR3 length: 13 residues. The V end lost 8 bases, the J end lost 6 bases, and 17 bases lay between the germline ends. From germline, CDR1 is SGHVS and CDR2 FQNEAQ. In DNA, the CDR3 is TGTGCCAGCGCCAACAGGGAGTTAGGCGAGCAGTACTTC. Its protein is CASANRELGEQYF.

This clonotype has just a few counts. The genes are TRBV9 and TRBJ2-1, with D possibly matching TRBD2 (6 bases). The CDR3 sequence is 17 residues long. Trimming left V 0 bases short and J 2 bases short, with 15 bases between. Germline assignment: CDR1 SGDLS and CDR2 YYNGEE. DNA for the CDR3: TGTGCCAGCAGCGTAGAGTATCATGCGGGAACCTACAATGAGCAGTTCTTC. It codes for CASSVEYHAGTYNEQFF.

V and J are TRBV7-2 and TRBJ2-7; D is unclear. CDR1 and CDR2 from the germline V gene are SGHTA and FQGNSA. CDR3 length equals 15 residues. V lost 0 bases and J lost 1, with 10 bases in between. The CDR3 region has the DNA TGTGCCAGCAGCTTAGCTCCAGGCACGTCCTACGAGCAGTACGTC. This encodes CASSLAPGTSYEQYV.

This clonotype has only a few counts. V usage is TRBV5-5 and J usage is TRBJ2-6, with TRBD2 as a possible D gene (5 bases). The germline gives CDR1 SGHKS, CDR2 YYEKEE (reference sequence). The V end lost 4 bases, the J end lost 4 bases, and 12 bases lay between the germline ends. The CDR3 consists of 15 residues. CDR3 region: CASSPGGSGANVLTF. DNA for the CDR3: TGTGCCAGCAGCCCAGGAGGATCAGGGGCCAACGTCCTGACTTTC.

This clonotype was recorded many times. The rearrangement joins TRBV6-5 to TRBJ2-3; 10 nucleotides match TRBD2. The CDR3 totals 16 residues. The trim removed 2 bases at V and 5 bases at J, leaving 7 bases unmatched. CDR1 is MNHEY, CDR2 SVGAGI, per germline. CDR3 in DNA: TGTGCCAGCAGTTACGCCCGACGACTAGCGGGAGATACGCAGTATTTT. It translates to CASSYARRLAGDTQYF.